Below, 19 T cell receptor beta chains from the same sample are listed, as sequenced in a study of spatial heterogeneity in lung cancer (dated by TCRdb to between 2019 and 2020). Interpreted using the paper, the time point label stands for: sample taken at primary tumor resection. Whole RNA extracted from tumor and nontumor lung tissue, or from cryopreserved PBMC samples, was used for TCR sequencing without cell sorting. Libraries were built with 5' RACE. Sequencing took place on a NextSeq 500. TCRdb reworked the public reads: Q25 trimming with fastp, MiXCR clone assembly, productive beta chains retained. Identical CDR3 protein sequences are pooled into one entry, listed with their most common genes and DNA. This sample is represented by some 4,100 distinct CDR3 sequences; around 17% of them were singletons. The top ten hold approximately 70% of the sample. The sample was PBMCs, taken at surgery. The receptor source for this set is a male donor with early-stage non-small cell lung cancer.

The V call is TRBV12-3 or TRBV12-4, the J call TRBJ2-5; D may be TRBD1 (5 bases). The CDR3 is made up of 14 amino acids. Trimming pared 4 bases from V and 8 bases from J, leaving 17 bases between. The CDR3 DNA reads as TGTGCCAGCAGTTACCCAACAGCAGGGCTTACCCAGTACTTC. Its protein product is CASSYPTAGLTQYF.

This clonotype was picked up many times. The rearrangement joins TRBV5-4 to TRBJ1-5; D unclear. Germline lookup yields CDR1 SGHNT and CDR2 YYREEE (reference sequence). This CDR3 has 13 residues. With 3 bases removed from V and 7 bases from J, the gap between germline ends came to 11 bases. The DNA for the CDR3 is TGTGCCAGCAGCTCTGGAGGGCAGCAGCCCCAGCATTTT. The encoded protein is CASSSGGQQPQHF.

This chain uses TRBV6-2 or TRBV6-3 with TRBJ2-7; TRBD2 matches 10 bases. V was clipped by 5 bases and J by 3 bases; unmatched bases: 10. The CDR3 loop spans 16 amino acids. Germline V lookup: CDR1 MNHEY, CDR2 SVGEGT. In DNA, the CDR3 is TGTGCCAGCAGTACCCTTCTAGCGGGGGCAATCTACGAGCAGTACTTC. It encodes CASSTLLAGAIYEQYF.

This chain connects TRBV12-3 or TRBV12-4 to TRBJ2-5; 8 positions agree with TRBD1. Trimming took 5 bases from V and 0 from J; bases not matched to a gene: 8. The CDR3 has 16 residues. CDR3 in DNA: TGTGCCAGCAGTACCCGGACAGGGTTTCACCAAGAGACCCAGTACTTC. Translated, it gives CASSTRTGFHQETQYF.

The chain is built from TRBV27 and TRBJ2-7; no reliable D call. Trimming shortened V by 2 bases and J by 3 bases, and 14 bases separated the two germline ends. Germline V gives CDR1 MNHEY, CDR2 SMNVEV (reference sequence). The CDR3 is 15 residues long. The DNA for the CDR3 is TGTGCCAGCAGTTTAAAATATCCCAGTGACTACGAGCAGTACTTC. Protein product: CASSLKYPSDYEQYF.

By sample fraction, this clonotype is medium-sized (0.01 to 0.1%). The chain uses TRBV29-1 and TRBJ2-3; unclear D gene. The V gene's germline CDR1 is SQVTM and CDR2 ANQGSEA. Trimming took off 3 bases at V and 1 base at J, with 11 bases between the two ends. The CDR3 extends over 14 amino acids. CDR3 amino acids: CSVDVEVGTDTQYF. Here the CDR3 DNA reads TGCAGCGTTGATGTCGAAGTAGGCACAGATACGCAGTATTTT.

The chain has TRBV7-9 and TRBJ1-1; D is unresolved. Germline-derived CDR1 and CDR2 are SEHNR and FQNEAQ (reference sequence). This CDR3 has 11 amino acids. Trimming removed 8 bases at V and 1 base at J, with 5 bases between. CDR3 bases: TGTGCCAGCGGAAGGAACACTGAAGCTTTCTTT. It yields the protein CASGRNTEAFF.

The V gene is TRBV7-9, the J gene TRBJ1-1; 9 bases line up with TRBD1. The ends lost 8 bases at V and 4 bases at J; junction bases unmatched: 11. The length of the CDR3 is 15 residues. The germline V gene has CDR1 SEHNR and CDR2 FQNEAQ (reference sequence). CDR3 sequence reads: CASQSTGGGSTEAFF. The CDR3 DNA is TGTGCCAGCCAATCGACAGGGGGTGGTAGCACTGAAGCTTTCTTT. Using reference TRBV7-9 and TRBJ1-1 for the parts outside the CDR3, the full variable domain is DTGVSQNPRHKITKRGQNVTFRCDPISEHNRLYWYRQTLGQGPEFLTYFQNEAQLEKSRLLSDRFSAERPKGSFSTLEIQRTEQGDSAMYLCASQSTGGGSTEAFFGQGTRLTVV.

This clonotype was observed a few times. The CDR3 loop reads CASNRQTNQPQHF. The CDR3 region has the DNA TGTGCCAGCAACCGACAGACTAATCAGCCCCAGCATTTT. The V call is TRBV2, the J call TRBJ1-5; TRBD1 might be the D (5 bases). V was cut by 7 bases and J by 4 bases, with 11 bases left in between. This CDR3 is built from 13 residues. Per germline, CDR1 SNHLY and CDR2 FYNNEI.

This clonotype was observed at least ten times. The CDR3 DNA sequence: TGCAGCGTAGAGTCAGGGACCTCACCCGTCGAAAAACTGTTTTTT. It specifies CSVESGTSPVEKLFF. This chain links TRBV29-1 with TRBJ1-4, with D possibly matching TRBD1 (5 bases). The CDR3 extends over 15 amino acids. Germline CDR1 is SQVTM and CDR2 is ANQGSEA. The V end lost 6 bases, the J end lost 8 bases, and 22 bases lay between the germline ends.

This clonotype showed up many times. The CDR3 spells CASSYTVRAGGTDTQYF. The CDR3 DNA sequence: TGTGCCAGCAGTTACACCGTACGAGCGGGAGGCACAGATACGCAGTATTTT. The V gene is TRBV6-5, the J gene TRBJ2-3; 8 nucleotides agree with TRBD2. Germline V gene lookup returns CDR1 MNHEY and CDR2 SVGAGI. Losses at the gene ends were 2 bases for V and 1 base for J; bases not matched to a gene: 8. This CDR3 contains 17 residues.

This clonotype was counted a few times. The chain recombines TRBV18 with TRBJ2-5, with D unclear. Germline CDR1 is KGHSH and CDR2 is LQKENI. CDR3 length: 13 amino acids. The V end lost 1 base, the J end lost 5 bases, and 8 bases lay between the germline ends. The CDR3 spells CASSPRTGETQYF. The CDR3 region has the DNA TGTGCCAGCTCACCACGAACCGGGGAGACCCAGTACTTC.

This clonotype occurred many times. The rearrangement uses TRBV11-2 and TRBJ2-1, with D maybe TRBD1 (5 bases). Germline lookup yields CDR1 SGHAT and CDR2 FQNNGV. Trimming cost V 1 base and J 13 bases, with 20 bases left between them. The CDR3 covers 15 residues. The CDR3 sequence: CASSLVWQGGNSQFF. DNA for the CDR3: TGTGCCAGCAGCTTAGTATGGCAGGGTGGGAATTCTCAGTTCTTC.

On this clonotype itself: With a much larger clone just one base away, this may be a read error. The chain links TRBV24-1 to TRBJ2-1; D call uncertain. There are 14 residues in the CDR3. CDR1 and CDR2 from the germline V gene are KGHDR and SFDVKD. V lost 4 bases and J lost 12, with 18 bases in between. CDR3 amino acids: CATSDPDLPFGQFF. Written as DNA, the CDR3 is TGTGCCACCAGTGACCCAGACCTCCCTTTTGGGCAGTTCTTC.

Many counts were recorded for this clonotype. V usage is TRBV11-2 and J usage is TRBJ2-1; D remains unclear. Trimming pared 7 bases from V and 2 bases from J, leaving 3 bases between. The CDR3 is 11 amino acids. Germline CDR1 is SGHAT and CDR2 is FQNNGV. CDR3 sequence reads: CASTPYNEQFF. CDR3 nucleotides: TGTGCCAGCACCCCCTACAATGAGCAGTTCTTC.

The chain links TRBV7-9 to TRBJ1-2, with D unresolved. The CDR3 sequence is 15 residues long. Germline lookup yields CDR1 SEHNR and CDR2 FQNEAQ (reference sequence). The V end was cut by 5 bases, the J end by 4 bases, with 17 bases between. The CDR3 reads CASSLAGGLGYGYTF. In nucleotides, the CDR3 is TGTGCCAGCAGCCTTGCTGGAGGGCTAGGCTATGGCTACACCTTC.

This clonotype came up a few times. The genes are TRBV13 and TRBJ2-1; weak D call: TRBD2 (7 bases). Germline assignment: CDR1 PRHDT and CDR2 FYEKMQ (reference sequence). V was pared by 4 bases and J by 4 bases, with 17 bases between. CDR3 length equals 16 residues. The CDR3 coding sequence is TGTGCCAGCAGCTCCAATCGGGGGGCCAGGTACAATGAGCAGTTCTTC. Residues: CASSSNRGARYNEQFF.

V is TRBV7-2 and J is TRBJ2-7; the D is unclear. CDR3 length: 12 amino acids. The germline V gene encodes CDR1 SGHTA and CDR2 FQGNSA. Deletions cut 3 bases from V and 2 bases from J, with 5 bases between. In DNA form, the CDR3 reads TGTGCCAGCAGCTTGGCAGCCTACGAGCAGTACTTC. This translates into CASSLAAYEQYF.

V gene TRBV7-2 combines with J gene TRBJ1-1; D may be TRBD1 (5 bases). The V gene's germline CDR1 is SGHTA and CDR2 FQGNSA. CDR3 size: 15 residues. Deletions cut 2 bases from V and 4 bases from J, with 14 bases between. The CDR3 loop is CASSLNGGGSTEAFF. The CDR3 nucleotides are TGTGCCAGCAGCTTAAATGGTGGGGGAAGCACTGAAGCTTTCTTT.